This T cell receptor (beta chain) is drawn from a study of blood T cells in healthy people across ages. At least ten counts were recorded for this clonotype. The authors ran a second PCR of 7 to 11 cycles using a sample-barcoded 5' primer and a J-beta primer mix. Every molecule of cDNA carried a tag from a template-switch adaptor with 12 random nucleotides. TCRdb used MiXCR to reprocess the 5' RACE reads, holding one entry per CDR3 protein. The profile shows about 700,000 distinct CDR3 sequences, around 32% of them singletons. The CDR3 is 14 residues long. V dropped 6 bases and J dropped 1; count of bases not matched to a gene: 3. The germline V gene encodes CDR1 MNHEY and CDR2 SVGAGI.

The chain carries TRBV6-5 and TRBJ2-3; 8 positions match TRBD2. The receptor was isolated from a woman older than 75 in good health. The specimen was blood. The chain's CDR3 is CASSRGGRTDTQYF. The CDR3 nucleotides read TGTGCCAGCAGCCGGGGGGGACGCACAGATACGCAGTATTTT.